This T cell receptor (beta chain) was recovered during a study of T cells in Graves' hyperthyroidism and ophthalmopathy. The source material, RNA transcripts, was used to amplify TCR beta CDR3 regions. Initially, a first-round RT-PCR of the TCR CDR3 employed the HTBI primer set. TCRdb re-called the multiplex PCR reads with MiXCR, one entry per CDR3 protein. The top ten hold roughly 10% of the sample, which has 75,000 to 100,000 distinct CDR3 sequences, roughly 40% seen once. From germline, CDR1 is SNHLY and CDR2 FYNNEI. After removal of 6 bases from V and 8 bases from J, the junction contained 4 bases not matched to a gene. This CDR3 is 14 amino acids long. This clonotype showed up just once.

The rearrangement uses TRBV2 and TRBJ2-1, with TRBD2 matching 13 bases. The clonotype was recovered from a woman aged 25-40 years with Graves' hyperthyroidism. Sequencing input: peripheral blood or thyroid tissue (not recorded which). The CDR3 is CASSDGLAGDEQFF. The DNA for the CDR3 is TGTGCCAGCAGCGACGGACTAGCGGGAGATGAGCAGTTCTTC.